The next 23 T cell receptor beta chains were all read from a single sample in a study of T-cell reconstitution after alpha-beta-depleted transplantation in children. As it was prepared, the TCRbeta library received unique molecular identifiers. MiXCR was run by TCRdb on the PCR reads, yielding one entry per CDR3 protein. The data hold just over 950,000 distinct CDR3 sequences, with less than 30% observed a single time. Sequencing used PBMCs, mostly from graft donor cells, obtained 360 days after TCRalphabeta/CD19-depleted stem cell transplant. These receptors were obtained from a boy in the first two years of life who had a stem cell transplant for SCID, so the T cells may come from the graft donor.

This sequence joins TRBV5-1 and TRBJ1-1; possibly TRBD1 for D (5 bases). V lost 2 bases and J lost 1, with 18 bases in between. Germline V lookup: CDR1 SGHRS, CDR2 YFSETQ. The CDR3 runs to 17 residues. CDR3 bases: TGCGCCAGCAGCTTTTCCGCCTCAGGGTCGGGGAACACTGAAGCTTTCTTT. Residues: CASSFSASGSGNTEAFF. Variable domain in full (rest from reference TRBV5-1 and TRBJ1-1): KAGVTQTPRYLIKTRGQQVTLSCSPISGHRSVSWYQQTPGQGLQFLFEYFSETQRNKGNFPGRFSGRQFSNSRSEMNVSTLELGDSALYLCASSFSASGSGNTEAFFGQGTRLTVV.

The sample holds a few counts of this clonotype. CDR3 region: CATQGLTPHNEQFF. The CDR3 nucleotides read TGTGCCACCCAGGGACTAACCCCTCACAATGAGCAGTTCTTC. The gene calls are TRBV27 and TRBJ2-1, with 7 bases matching TRBD2. The CDR3 runs 14 residues. V gave up 10 bases and J gave up 5 bases; unmatched junction bases: 11. The germline gives CDR1 MNHEY, CDR2 SMNVEV (reference sequence).

CDR3 nucleotide sequence: TGTGCCAGCAGCGCACCGGGACAGTACAATGAGCAGTTCTTC. The encoded protein is CASSAPGQYNEQFF. The chain uses TRBV5-4 and TRBJ2-1; 7 bases are shared with TRBD1. The germline V gene encodes CDR1 SGHNT and CDR2 YYREEE (reference sequence). The CDR3 runs to 14 residues. V was clipped by 4 bases and J by 4 bases; unmatched bases: 5.

The chain links TRBV11-1 to TRBJ2-3; 14 bases map to TRBD2. Trimming took 2 bases from V and 6 from J; bases not matched to a gene: 16. The CDR3 consists of 20 residues. The germline gives CDR1 SGHAT, CDR2 FQDESV (reference sequence). The CDR3 region is CASSLSTSGGALSRWDTQYF. CDR3 nucleotide sequence: TGTGCCAGCAGCTTATCGACTAGCGGGGGGGCACTATCGAGGTGGGATACGCAGTATTTT.

This clonotype has only a few counts. The chain is built from TRBV5-5 and TRBJ2-7; D might be TRBD1 (7 bases). The germline CDR1 and CDR2 sequences are SGHKS and YYEKEE (reference sequence). V dropped 4 bases and J dropped 3 bases, with 17 bases sitting between them. This CDR3 has 15 amino acids. DNA of the CDR3: TGTGCCAGCAGCCTTGCGGGACAGCTATTCTACGAGCAGTACTTC. Encoded protein: CASSLAGQLFYEQYF.

The rearrangement links TRBV29-1 to TRBJ2-7; TRBD1 matches 10 bases. CDR3 length: 14 residues. The germline V gene has CDR1 SQVTM and CDR2 ANQGSEA. The junction had 6 bases not matched to a gene; V was cut back by 4 bases and J by 3 bases. The CDR3 bases are TGCAGCGTTGCCCATGGGACAGGGGTCTACGAGCAGTACTTC. Translating gives CSVAHGTGVYEQYF.

This clonotype has just a few counts. Here the CDR3 DNA reads TGTGCCTGGAGTGTACTGCGGATAGGCTATAATTCACCCCTCCACTTT. It is translated as CAWSVLRIGYNSPLHF. The chain joins TRBV30 to TRBJ1-6; D is undetermined. The V end was cut by 0 bases, the J end by 3 bases, with 12 bases between. Germline assignment: CDR1 GTSNPN and CDR2 SVGIG (reference sequence). The CDR3 extends over 16 amino acids.

The chain has TRBV18 and TRBJ2-5; D may be TRBD2 (5 bases). CDR3 size: 16 residues. V was shortened by 0 bases and J by 7 bases, with 18 bases between the two germline ends. Germline V gene lookup returns CDR1 KGHSH and CDR2 LQKENI. This CDR3 reads CASSPPNPTEVGTQYF. The CDR3 region has the DNA TGTGCCAGCTCACCACCGAACCCCACGGAGGTTGGGACCCAGTACTTC.

In this sample, this clonotype turned up a few times. V usage is TRBV5-1 and J usage is TRBJ2-5; no firm D call. This CDR3 is built from 15 residues. CDR1 and CDR2 (germline): SGHRS, YFSETQ. The germline V and J ends were trimmed by 3 bases and 6 bases, with 18 bases remaining between them. Here the CDR3 DNA reads TGCGCCAGCAGCTCCACCCCAGACCCGATTAAGACCCAGTACTTC. Residues: CASSSTPDPIKTQYF. Full variable domain (outside the CDR3, taken from reference TRBV5-1 and TRBJ2-5): KAGVTQTPRYLIKTRGQQVTLSCSPISGHRSVSWYQQTPGQGLQFLFEYFSETQRNKGNFPGRFSGRQFSNSRSEMNVSTLELGDSALYLCASSSTPDPIKTQYFGPGTRLLVL.

This sequence joins TRBV5-1 and TRBJ1-4, with D perhaps TRBD1 (5 bases). Between the trimmed V and J ends, which lost 0 bases and 8 bases, there was a span of 14 bases. The CDR3 totals 15 residues. From germline, CDR1 is SGHRS and CDR2 YFSETQ. CDR3 bases: TGCGCCAGCAGCTTGGCCGCGGGGGACTGGGAAAAACTGTTTTTT. It translates to CASSLAAGDWEKLFF.

This clonotype has a handful of counts. The CDR3: CASSSHSDYEQYF. In DNA form, the CDR3 reads TGCGCCAGCAGCTCCCACAGCGACTACGAGCAGTACTTC. The chain has TRBV5-1 and TRBJ2-7; no firm D call. This CDR3 is built from 13 residues. Germline values: CDR1 SGHRS, CDR2 YFSETQ. Trimming took 3 bases from V and 3 from J, leaving 10 bases between them.

This chain joins TRBV9 and TRBJ2-1; 7 bases are a match to TRBD1. Germline CDR1 and CDR2: SGDLS and YYNGEE. With 4 bases clipped from V and 7 bases from J, the junction kept 11 bases outside the gene matches. There are 15 residues in the CDR3. The CDR3 coding sequence is TGTGCCAGCAGCCAAACGGGACAGCCTGGGAATGAGCAGTTCTTC. Protein sequence: CASSQTGQPGNEQFF.

V gene TRBV5-1 combines with J gene TRBJ1-5; D is possibly TRBD1 (6 bases). The germline CDR1 and CDR2 sequences are SGHRS and YFSETQ. The CDR3 spans 15 residues. V was clipped by 4 bases and J by 7 bases, with 18 bases between them. In DNA form, the CDR3 reads TGCGCCAGCAGCCTAACTACAGGGCTCGAGCAGCCCCAGCATTTT. Protein: CASSLTTGLEQPQHF.

This chain uses TRBV25-1 with TRBJ2-1; D gene ambiguous. CDR1 and CDR2 (germline): MGHDK, SYGVNS. V lost 8 bases, J lost 3 bases, and 20 bases lay in between. This CDR3 has 16 amino acids. The CDR3 nucleotides read TGTGCCAGCGGCGGACCCGCTGGAGTGGGCTACAATGAGCAGTTCTTC. Its protein is CASGGPAGVGYNEQFF.

This clonotype was seen a few times. This chain connects TRBV27 to TRBJ2-5; D possibly corresponds to TRBD2 (6 bases). Germline V lookup: CDR1 MNHEY, CDR2 SMNVEV (reference sequence). V shed 5 bases and J shed 5 bases, with 12 bases lying between them. CDR3 length equals 13 residues. The CDR3: CASSHRLVETQYF. The CDR3 region has the DNA TGTGCCAGCAGTCACAGACTAGTGGAGACCCAGTACTTC.

CDR3 DNA: TGCAGCGTCAAGACTAGCGAAGATGTTTCGGTCAATGAGCAGTTCTTC. Its protein product is CSVKTSEDVSVNEQFF. This sequence joins TRBV29-1 and TRBJ2-1, with TRBD2 identical over 8 bases. Per the germline V gene, CDR1 is SQVTM and CDR2 is ANQGSEA. After removal of 6 bases from V and 6 bases from J, the junction contained 16 bases not matched to a gene. CDR3 length: 16 residues.

This chain joins TRBV20-1 and TRBJ2-1; 8 bases line up with TRBD1. CDR3 length equals 13 residues. Looked up from germline, CDR1 is DFQATT and CDR2 is SNEGSKA (reference sequence). The CDR3 protein is CSAGQGTYNEQFF. The CDR3 DNA sequence: TGCAGCGCAGGACAGGGAACCTACAATGAGCAGTTCTTC.

This clonotype showed up just a few times. V is TRBV12-3 or TRBV12-4 and J is TRBJ2-7; maybe TRBD2 (5 bases). The CDR3 extends over 15 amino acids. Trimming removed 2 bases from V and 2 bases from J, with 13 bases in between. Here the CDR3 DNA reads TGTGCCAGCAGTTTAAGCGGCGCCAGCACCTACGAGCAGTACTTC. It specifies CASSLSGASTYEQYF.

The gene calls are TRBV5-1 and TRBJ2-5; maybe TRBD1 (6 bases). Trimming removed 3 bases from V and 0 bases from J, with 9 bases in between. The CDR3 length is 14 residues. Germline-derived CDR1 and CDR2 are SGHRS and YFSETQ. CDR3 residues: CASSWGTNQETQYF. Here the CDR3 DNA reads TGCGCCAGCAGCTGGGGGACAAACCAAGAGACCCAGTACTTC.

The chain has TRBV7-9 and TRBJ1-3, with D unclear. The germline CDR1 and CDR2 sequences are SEHNR and FQNEAQ (reference sequence). Trimming cost V 4 bases and J 7 bases, with 17 bases left between them. This CDR3 is built from 15 residues. The CDR3 nucleotides are TGTGCCAGCAGCTACGGACCAAATACCGGCAACACCATATATTTT. Translated: CASSYGPNTGNTIYF.

This clonotype appeared a few times. The J gene is TRBJ1-6, the V gene TRBV5-1, with 8 positions matching TRBD1. Germline V gene data show CDR1 as SGHRS and CDR2 as YFSETQ. V was pared by 1 base and J by 2 bases, with 2 bases of the junction left unmatched. The CDR3 has 16 residues. For the CDR3, the DNA is TGCGCCAGCAGCTTGCAGGGGGCCGCCTATAATTCACCCCTCCACTTT. Translation gives CASSLQGAAYNSPLHF. Full variable domain (outside the CDR3, taken from reference TRBV5-1 and TRBJ1-6): KAGVTQTPRYLIKTRGQQVTLSCSPISGHRSVSWYQQTPGQGLQFLFEYFSETQRNKGNFPGRFSGRQFSNSRSEMNVSTLELGDSALYLCASSLQGAAYNSPLHFGNGTRLTVT.

This chain joins TRBV4-2 and TRBJ2-1; 10 bases fit TRBD2. Germline assignment: CDR1 LGHNA and CDR2 YNFKEQ. Germline trimming cut 7 bases from V and 8 bases from J; bases unmatched to any gene: 11. The CDR3 sequence is 15 residues long. DNA of the CDR3: TGTGCCAGCAAACCTCAAGCGGGGGGGGTCGATGAGCAGTTCTTC. Encoded protein: CASKPQAGGVDEQFF.

This clonotype was seen more than once but under ten times. The rearrangement links TRBV20-1 to TRBJ2-1; TRBD1 might be the D (5 bases). Germline V gene data show CDR1 as DFQATT and CDR2 as SNEGSKA (reference sequence). Trimming removed 0 bases at V and 6 bases at J, with 12 bases between. The CDR3 length is 14 residues. The CDR3: CSARDGQGRNEQFF. CDR3 sequence (DNA): TGCAGTGCTAGAGATGGGCAGGGTCGCAATGAGCAGTTCTTC.